Listed below are T cell receptor beta chains from one sample, sequenced in a study of shared clonotypes between healthy human individuals. The table came from immunoSEQ multiplex PCR; TCRdb's copy has only in-frame clones and leaves some out. The sample consists of 1,500,000 or so clones, approximately 98.5% of them appearing once. The sample taken for sequencing was naive CD4+ T cells sorted from blood. The receptors were sampled from a man aged 30 to 39 in good health. CDR3s include the opening cysteine and the closing phenylalanine or tryptophan. A D gene is named only where the DNA matches it firmly. Size tells how often a clone was seen (once, few, many) or the class of an expanded clone, and some rows leave it out.

>.|TRBV10-3|TRBJ2-6|.
CAINNDRPGANVLTF
TGTGCCATCAACAATGACAGGCCCGGGGCCAACGTCCTGACTTTC
>TRBD1|TRBV2|TRBJ1-5|.
CASSVSTGNQPQHF
TGTGCCAGCAGTGTTTCGACAGGGAATCAGCCCCAGCATTTT
>.|TRBV7-2|TRBJ2-6|.
CAIPHQGRPAFSGANVLTF
TGTGCCATCCCCCACCAGGGACGACCCGCCTTCTCTGGGGCCAACGTCCTGACTTTC
>TRBD2|TRBV7-6|TRBJ2-5|.
CATLRRPAGGETQYF
TGTGCCACCCTACGTCGGCCTGCGGGAGGAGAGACCCAGTACTTC
>.|TRBV6-4|TRBJ2-3|.
CASSDSGPQGAQYF
TGTGCCAGCAGTGACTCGGGGCCTCAGGGTGCGCAGTATTTT
>.|TRBV13|TRBJ2-7|.
CASSFFVAATYEQYF
TGTGCCAGCAGCTTTTTTGTAGCGGCGACCTACGAGCAGTACTTC
>.|TRBV15|TRBJ1-3|once
CATSMALGTIYF
TGTGCCACCAGCATGGCCCTCGGAACCATATATTTT
>.|TRBV5-1|TRBJ2-5|.
CASSLYGQETQYF
TGCGCCAGCAGCTTATACGGACAAGAGACCCAGTACTTC
>.|TRBV28|TRBJ2-7|.
CASSPIGTPNYEQYF
TGTGCCAGCAGCCCTATCGGGACTCCTAACTACGAGCAGTACTTC
>TRBD2|TRBV11-2|TRBJ2-7|.
CASRRGEGSYEQYF
TGTGCCAGCAGGCGGGGGGAGGGCTCCTACGAGCAGTACTTC
>.|TRBV11-3|TRBJ2-5|.
CASSSDEETQYF
TGTGCCAGCAGCTCCGATGAAGAGACCCAGTACTTC
>TRBD1|TRBV28|TRBJ2-3|.
CASSLDRGFDTQYF
TGTGCCAGCAGTTTAGACAGGGGGTTCGATACGCAGTATTTT
>TRBD1|TRBV7-8|TRBJ1-1|.
CASSGLRQGAYYTEAFF
TGTGCCAGCAGCGGTCTCAGGCAGGGGGCTTATTACACTGAAGCTTTCTTT
>TRBD1|TRBV29-1|TRBJ2-1|.
CSVEGYRGNEQFF
TGCAGCGTTGAGGGTTACAGGGGAAATGAGCAGTTCTTC
>.|TRBV18|TRBJ1-4|.
CASSPPSSNEKLFF
TGTGCCAGCTCACCACCCTCGAGCAATGAAAAACTGTTTTTT
>TRBD1|TRBV28|TRBJ1-1|once
CASSLTGQGKYTEAFF
TGTGCCAGCAGTTTAACGGGACAGGGAAAATACACTGAAGCTTTCTTT
>.|TRBV7-8|TRBJ2-7|.
CASSLVRDRTYEQYF
TGTGCCAGCAGCTTAGTGCGAGACAGGACTTACGAGCAGTACTTC
>.|TRBV11-2|TRBJ2-1|.
CASSSLKRRRLNYNEQFF
TGTGCCAGCAGCTCCCTCAAGAGAAGGCGGCTGAACTACAATGAGCAGTTCTTC
>.|TRBV6-5|TRBJ2-7|.
CASTQGGVQVQYF
TGTGCCAGCACCCAAGGGGGGGTTCAGGTGCAGTACTTC
>TRBD2|TRBV2|TRBJ2-1|.
CASSDWASGRDEQFF
TGTGCCAGCAGTGACTGGGCTAGCGGGAGGGATGAGCAGTTCTTC
>TRBD1|TRBV5-1|TRBJ2-7|.
CASSPMRGHEQYF
TGCGCCAGCAGCCCGATGAGGGGGCACGAGCAGTACTTC
>.|TRBV9|TRBJ1-3|.
CASSQDSFGNTIYF
TGTGCCAGCAGCCAAGACAGTTTCGGAAACACCATATATTTT
>.|TRBV14|TRBJ1-1|.
CASSQILPQQNTEAFF
TGTGCCAGCAGCCAAATCTTACCACAGCAGAACACTGAAGCTTTCTTT
>TRBD1|TRBV6-1|TRBJ2-3|.
CASSAGTGGPWVTDTQYF
TGTGCCAGCAGTGCCGGGACAGGGGGCCCTTGGGTGACAGATACGCAGTATTTT
>.|TRBV6-1|TRBJ2-3|.
CASSESGISTDTQYF
TGTGCCAGCAGTGAATCTGGAATTAGCACAGATACGCAGTATTTT
>.|TRBV7-9|TRBJ1-1|.
CASSQGNTEAFF
TGTGCCAGCAGTCAGGGGAACACTGAAGCTTTCTTT
>.|TRBV28|TRBJ1-5|.
CASSLLRNQPQHF
TGTGCCAGCAGTTTATTGCGTAATCAGCCCCAGCATTTT
>TRBD2|TRBV18|TRBJ2-7|.
CASSPWTSGTTTYEQYF
TGTGCCAGCTCACCGTGGACTAGCGGAACGACTACATACGAGCAGTACTTC
>.|TRBV4-2|TRBJ2-1|once
CASSQGIGYNEQFF
TGTGCCAGCAGCCAAGGAATTGGGTACAATGAGCAGTTCTTC
>.|TRBV30|TRBJ2-3|.
CAWSNAGTDTQYF
TGTGCCTGGAGTAACGCGGGGACAGATACGCAGTATTTT
>.|TRBV5-1|TRBJ2-5|.
CASSLVTSQETQYF
TGCGCCAGCAGCTTGGTTACATCCCAAGAGACCCAGTACTTC
>TRBD1|TRBV5-4|TRBJ2-1|.
CASSLPGQGNEQFF
TGTGCCAGCAGCTTGCCGGGACAGGGAAATGAGCAGTTCTTC
>TRBD2|TRBV4-2|TRBJ2-1|.
CASSYSLADEYNEQFF
TGTGCCAGCAGCTATTCTCTAGCGGACGAATACAATGAGCAGTTCTTC
>.|TRBV7-6|TRBJ1-4|.
CASSLALRATNEKLFF
TGTGCCAGCAGCTTAGCGCTCCGAGCAACTAATGAAAAACTGTTTTTT
>.|TRBV18|TRBJ2-7|.
CASSPEGGQLYEQYF
TGTGCCAGCTCACCGGAGGGCGGGCAACTATACGAGCAGTACTTC
>.|TRBV7-8|TRBJ2-1|.
CASSRSISEQFF
TGTGCCAGCAGCCGTAGCATTAGTGAGCAGTTCTTC
>TRBD1|TRBV25-1|TRBJ1-4|.
CASSEMTGFGTNEKLFF
TGTGCCAGCAGTGAGATGACAGGGTTTGGAACTAATGAAAAACTGTTTTTT
>TRBD1|TRBV7-2|TRBJ2-2|.
CASSTRQGAGTGELFF
TGTGCCAGCAGCACTCGACAGGGGGCGGGCACCGGGGAGCTGTTTTTT
>.|TRBV5-1|TRBJ1-2|once
CASSLDSSRQTNYGYTF
TGCGCCAGCAGCTTGGACTCGTCTCGACAGACTAACTATGGCTACACCTTC
>.|TRBV10-1|TRBJ2-7|.
CASSEDRRREQYF
TGCGCCAGCAGTGAGGACCGGCGAAGGGAGCAGTACTTC
>.|TRBV5-1|TRBJ1-2|.
CASSLVSADYTF
TGCGCCAGCAGCTTGGTGTCAGCAGACTACACCTTC
>.|TRBV11-3|TRBJ2-1|.
CASSFDSTGEQFF
TGTGCCAGCAGCTTTGACTCGACCGGAGAGCAGTTCTTC
>TRBD2|TRBV18|TRBJ2-3|.
CASSPLVTSGRGTDTQYF
TGTGCCAGCTCACCGCTCGTGACTAGCGGGAGGGGCACAGATACGCAGTATTTT
>.|TRBV14|TRBJ2-7|.
CASSQYKGSYEQYF
TGTGCCAGCAGCCAATACAAGGGTTCCTACGAGCAGTACTTC
>TRBD2|TRBV28|TRBJ2-7|.
CASYGAGGPGGYYEQYF
TGTGCCAGCTATGGAGCGGGAGGGCCTGGGGGCTACTACGAGCAGTACTTC
>.|TRBV18|TRBJ2-3|once
CASSQITDTQYF
TGTGCCAGCTCACAAATCACAGATACGCAGTATTTT
>.|TRBV9|TRBJ2-1|.
CASSSLANNEQFF
TGTGCCAGCAGCTCTTTGGCGAACAATGAGCAGTTCTTC
>TRBD2|TRBV19|TRBJ2-1|once
CASTVAGGPNEQFF
TGTGCCAGTACGGTAGCGGGAGGTCCCAATGAGCAGTTCTTC
>.|TRBV7-2|TRBJ2-1|once
CASSLDWGSGGNEQFF
TGTGCCAGCAGCTTAGACTGGGGGAGTGGGGGCAATGAGCAGTTCTTC
>.|TRBV5-6|TRBJ1-4|.
CASRYGATNEKLFF
TGTGCCAGCAGATACGGAGCAACTAATGAAAAACTGTTTTTT
>.|TRBV11-2|TRBJ2-7|.
CASSLAVGLEQYF
TGTGCCAGCAGCTTAGCCGTCGGGCTCGAGCAGTACTTC